The 20 T cell receptor beta chains listed next were all sequenced from one sample in a study of radiation and T cells in renal cell carcinoma. TCRdb keeps only in-frame clones here, not all; method: immunoSEQ multiplex PCR. This sample has roughly 61,000 clones, with 70% to 80% found just once. The time point denotes: blood 4 weeks post-SBRT, at nephrectomy. Treatment of the sample: 15 Gy SBRT to primary tumor, nephrectomy 4 weeks later. The sequenced sample was blood, obtained from a patient whose treatment included radiotherapy and nephrectomy. The source is a man aged 60 to 69 with renal cell carcinoma.

The CDR3 spells CASRTQGPAYNEQFF. In nucleotides, the CDR3 is TGTGCCAGCAGGACCCAAGGGCCGGCCTACAATGAGCAGTTCTTC. The rearrangement uses TRBV2 and TRBJ2-1, with D unresolved. The germline V and J ends were trimmed by 6 bases and 2 bases, with 14 bases remaining between them. Germline V CDR1 and CDR2: SNHLY, FYNNEI. The CDR3 sequence is 15 residues long.

This clone was detected only once. J is TRBJ2-5 and V is TRBV7-2; D possibly corresponds to TRBD2 (6 bases). V lost 5 bases to trimming and J lost 0 bases, with 10 bases between them. Germline V gives CDR1 SGHTA, CDR2 FQGNSA. CDR3 length: 14 amino acids. CDR3 coding DNA: TGTGCCAGCAGCCCGGGACTCGACCAAGAGACCCAGTACTTC. Amino acid sequence: CASSPGLDQETQYF.

This sequence joins TRBV29-1 and TRBJ1-2; TRBD1 might be the D (5 bases). The CDR3 totals 11 residues. V dropped 4 bases and J dropped 7 bases, with 10 bases sitting between them. Germline V CDR1 and CDR2: SQVTM, ANQGSEA. The CDR3 DNA sequence: TGCAGCGTTGTGTGGGGCGGTGGCTACACCTTC. This encodes CSVVWGGGYTF.

This sequence joins TRBV7-2 and TRBJ2-1; TRBD1 matches at 7 bases. J gave up 6 bases and V 3 bases, and 2 bases lay outside the gene matches. The CDR3 is 13 residues long. The V gene's germline CDR1 is SGHTA and CDR2 FQGNSA. The CDR3 reads CASSLGQFNEQFF. The DNA of the CDR3 is TGTGCCAGCAGCTTGGGACAGTTCAATGAGCAGTTCTTC.

The rearrangement links TRBV6-5 to TRBJ2-1, with TRBD1 identical over 7 bases. This CDR3 has 12 amino acids. The V gene end was trimmed by 5 bases and the J gene end by 12 bases; junction bases not matched to a gene: 7. The germline V gene has CDR1 MNHEY and CDR2 SVGAGI. This CDR3 is CASSDDRVGQFF. CDR3 DNA: TGTGCCAGCAGTGACGACAGGGTAGGGCAGTTCTTC.

The CDR3 sequence is CASSSGTSGRTSEQFF. CDR3 DNA: TGCGCCAGCAGCTCGGGGACTAGCGGGAGAACATCGGAGCAGTTCTTC. The chain uses TRBV5-1 and TRBJ2-1; 14 bases match TRBD2. Trimming took 3 bases from V and 10 from J; bases not matched to a gene: 9. The germline V gene has CDR1 SGHRS and CDR2 YFSETQ. The length of the CDR3 is 16 residues.

The V gene is TRBV5-5, the J gene TRBJ2-7, with D uncertain. CDR1 and CDR2 (germline): SGHKS, YYEKEE (reference sequence). The CDR3 runs to 11 residues. V was cut by 3 bases and J by 4 bases, with 5 bases left in between. The CDR3 region has the DNA TGTGCCAGCAGCTCCGCGTACGAGCAGTACTTC. Protein: CASSSAYEQYF.

V is TRBV7-3 and J is TRBJ1-6; no clear D gene. The V gene's germline CDR1 is SGHTA and CDR2 FQGTGA. Between the trimmed V and J ends, which lost 2 bases and 7 bases, there was a span of 9 bases. This CDR3 region has 14 residues. The CDR3 loop is CASSLAILNSPLHF. The CDR3 DNA follows: TGTGCCAGCAGCTTAGCTATATTAAATTCACCCCTCCACTTT.

The chain carries TRBV4-2 and TRBJ2-3; 7 bases are a match to TRBD1. V shed 3 bases and J 6 bases; nucleotides not matched to a gene: 6. Germline V gives CDR1 LGHNA, CDR2 YNFKEQ. This CDR3 has 14 amino acids. The CDR3 is CASSQGQRRDTQYF. The CDR3 nucleotides are TGTGCCAGCAGCCAGGGACAGCGACGGGATACGCAGTATTTT.

This clone has at least ten counts. The genes are TRBV5-4 and TRBJ2-3; D remains ambiguous. CDR3 length: 11 amino acids. The V gene lost 1 base and the J gene lost 7 bases, with 4 bases spanning the gap. Germline loops: CDR1 SGHNT, CDR2 YYREEE (reference sequence). CDR3 in DNA: TGTGCCAGCAGCTTGTTAAATACGCAGTATTTT. Encoded protein: CASSLLNTQYF.

This rearrangement joins TRBV19 to TRBJ2-6, with 7 bases matching TRBD1. V shed 6 bases and J 1 base; nucleotides not matched to a gene: 6. This CDR3 has 16 residues. Per the germline V gene, CDR1 is LNHDA and CDR2 is SQIVND (reference sequence). The CDR3 DNA is TGTGCCAGTAGAAGGGACAGATTTTCTGGGGCCAACGTCCTGACTTTC. Translated: CASRRDRFSGANVLTF.

This clone was found once. In nucleotides, the CDR3 is TGTGCCAGCTCCAGAGGGGGATCAGGAAACACCATATATTTT. This translates into CASSRGGSGNTIYF. This sequence joins TRBV6-5 and TRBJ1-3, with D possibly TRBD1 on 6 matching bases. Germline loops: CDR1 MNHEY, CDR2 SVGAGI. V lost 8 bases to trimming and J lost 4 bases, with 15 bases between them. The CDR3 consists of 14 residues.

V gene TRBV4-3 combines with J gene TRBJ2-7, with D maybe TRBD2 (5 bases). CDR3 size: 13 residues. Trimming removed 4 bases at V and 4 bases at J, with 11 bases between. Germline V gives CDR1 LGHNA, CDR2 YSLEER. CDR3 region: CASSPSSGYEQYF. The CDR3 coding sequence is TGCGCCAGCAGCCCTTCGTCGGGATACGAGCAGTACTTC.

The chain is built from TRBV10-3 and TRBJ1-1; no definite D call. The germline V and J ends were trimmed by 0 bases and 5 bases, with 19 bases remaining between them. The CDR3 runs to 17 residues. CDR1 and CDR2 from the germline V gene are ENHRY and SYGVKD. The CDR3 coding sequence is TGTGCCATCAGTGAGTCGGAGGGAGGCAGGCTTAGGACTGAAGCTTTCTTT. As protein: CAISESEGGRLRTEAFF.

This chain connects TRBV4-1 to TRBJ2-1, with a weak D call TRBD2 (5 bases). Germline assignment: CDR1 MGHRA and CDR2 YSYEKL. V lost 4 bases, J lost 7 bases, and 17 bases lay in between. The CDR3 is 15 amino acids. In nucleotides, the CDR3 is TGCGCCAGCAGCCCATGGGTGGGAGCGAGAAATGAGCAGTTCTTC. This encodes CASSPWVGARNEQFF.

The rearrangement links TRBV18 to TRBJ2-1; D unclear. The V end was cut by 0 bases, the J end by 2 bases, with 14 bases between. Germline CDR1 reads KGHSH; CDR2 reads LQKENI. CDR3 length: 17 residues. This CDR3 reads CASSPPLGAETYNEQFF. The CDR3 DNA sequence: TGTGCCAGCTCACCACCCCTGGGCGCCGAAACCTACAATGAGCAGTTCTTC. The full variable domain, in which reference TRBV18 and TRBJ2-1 provide the parts outside the CDR3, is NAGVMQNPRHLVRRRGQEARLRCSPMKGHSHVYWYRQLPEEGLKFMVYLQKENIIDESGMPKERFSAEFPKEGPSILRIQQVVRGDSAAYFCASSPPLGAETYNEQFFGPGTRLTVL.

CDR3: CASSVTGPNTGELFF. CDR3 coding DNA: TGCGCCAGCAGCGTGACAGGACCTAACACCGGGGAGCTGTTTTTT. The V and J genes are TRBV5-1 and TRBJ2-2; TRBD1 might be the D (6 bases). Germline loops: CDR1 SGHRS, CDR2 YFSETQ. CDR3 length: 15 residues. Trimming pared 4 bases from V and 2 bases from J, leaving 12 bases between.

The rearrangement uses TRBV7-9 and TRBJ1-3; maybe TRBD1 (6 bases). This CDR3 has 13 residues. The germline V gene has CDR1 SEHNR and CDR2 FQNEAQ (reference sequence). Trimming left V 6 bases short and J 4 bases short, with 10 bases between. CDR3 residues: CASRGTGGNTIYF. The CDR3 DNA follows: TGTGCCAGCAGGGGAACAGGGGGAAACACCATATATTTT.

The gene calls are TRBV18 and TRBJ2-5, with D perhaps matching TRBD2 (6 bases). The CDR3 contains 16 residues. Deletions cut 1 base from V and 0 bases from J, with 12 bases between. Germline CDR1 KGHSH, CDR2 LQKENI. The CDR3 loop reads CASSPRVLAYQETQYF. The CDR3 nucleotides read TGTGCCAGCTCACCACGTGTGCTAGCGTACCAAGAGACCCAGTACTTC. Full variable domain (remainder filled in from reference TRBV18 and TRBJ2-5): NAGVMQNPRHLVRRRGQEARLRCSPMKGHSHVYWYRQLPEEGLKFMVYLQKENIIDESGMPKERFSAEFPKEGPSILRIQQVVRGDSAAYFCASSPRVLAYQETQYFGPGTRLLVL.

The chain recombines TRBV7-9 with TRBJ2-1; 7 positions match TRBD2. The CDR3 has 17 amino acids. With 0 bases clipped from V and 2 bases from J, the junction kept 7 bases outside the gene matches. CDR1 and CDR2 from the germline V gene are SEHNR and FQNEAQ (reference sequence). CDR3 loop: CASSLAGLSLTYNEQFF. DNA for the CDR3: TGTGCCAGCAGCTTAGCGGGACTATCCCTTACCTACAATGAGCAGTTCTTC.